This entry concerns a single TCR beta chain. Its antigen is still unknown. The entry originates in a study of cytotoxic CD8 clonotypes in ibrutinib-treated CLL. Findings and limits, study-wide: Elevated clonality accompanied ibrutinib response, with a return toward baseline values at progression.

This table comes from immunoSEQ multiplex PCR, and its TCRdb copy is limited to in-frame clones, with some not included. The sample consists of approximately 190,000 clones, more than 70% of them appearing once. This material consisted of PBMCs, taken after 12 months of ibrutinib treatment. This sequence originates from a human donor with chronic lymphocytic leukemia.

The CDR3 nucleotides read TGTGCCAGCAGCCCCAGGCGGGTCGGTACGAACACCGGGGAGCTGTTTTTT. This sequence encodes CASSPRRVGTNTGELFF. V is TRBV7-8 and J is TRBJ2-2; perhaps TRBD2 as D (5 bases). The CDR3 loop spans 17 amino acids. Germline V gene lookup returns CDR1 SGHVS and CDR2 FQNEAQ. V gave up 5 bases and J gave up 0 bases, with 16 bases separating them.